The rows below give T cell receptor beta chains drawn from one sample of a study of T cell responses to AZD1222 COVID-19 vaccine. Here immunoSEQ multiplex PCR was the method, and the copy in TCRdb shows in-frame clones only, minus some. The data hold 140,000 to 150,000 clones, with 88% observed a single time. The input for sequencing was peripheral blood, taken 28 days after the second dose of the MenACWY control vaccine. The origin of the receptors is an adult who received the MenACWY meningococcal vaccine as a control. Both conserved end residues are part of each CDR3. A D gene is named only where the DNA matches it firmly. Not every row has a clone size; where given, it reads once, few, many or a size class.

v_gene: TRBV19
d_gene: -
abundance: once
j_gene: TRBJ1-5
CDR3nt: TGTGCCAGTAGCCGAAACAATCCAGGTCCACAAGGGGCCCAGCATTTT
CDR3aa: CASSRNNPGPQGAQHF

v_gene: TRBV19
d_gene: TRBD2
abundance: -
j_gene: TRBJ2-1
CDR3nt: TGTGCCAGTAGCCCCCGGGAGGGTTACAATGAGCAGTTCTTC
CDR3aa: CASSPREGYNEQFF

v_gene: TRBV27
d_gene: TRBD2
abundance: -
j_gene: TRBJ2-1
CDR3nt: TGTGCCAGCAGTTTCGGACTAGCGGGGAACAATGAGCAGTTCTTC
CDR3aa: CASSFGLAGNNEQFF

v_gene: TRBV5-4
d_gene: -
abundance: few
j_gene: TRBJ1-6
CDR3nt: TGTGCCAGCAGCTTCACAGACTATAATTCACCCCTCCACTTT
CDR3aa: CASSFTDYNSPLHF

v_gene: TRBV3-1/TRBV3-2
d_gene: TRBD1
abundance: -
j_gene: TRBJ1-5
CDR3nt: TGTGCCAGCAGCCAGAGGGCGGACAGGGCGCAGCCCCAGCATTTT
CDR3aa: CASSQRADRAQPQHF

v_gene: TRBV6-5
d_gene: -
abundance: -
j_gene: TRBJ1-6
CDR3nt: TGTGCCAGCAGCGCCGGGGAGGGGAATTCACCCCTCCACTTT
CDR3aa: CASSAGEGNSPLHF

v_gene: TRBV7-9
d_gene: -
abundance: -
j_gene: TRBJ2-7
CDR3nt: TGTGCCAGCAGCTTAGCAGGGTCCAACGAGCAGTACTTC
CDR3aa: CASSLAGSNEQYF

v_gene: TRBV29-1
d_gene: -
abundance: -
j_gene: TRBJ2-7
CDR3nt: TGCAGCGTTACGACAGGCGGGATTTACGAGCAGTACTTC
CDR3aa: CSVTTGGIYEQYF

v_gene: TRBV3-1/TRBV3-2
d_gene: TRBD2
abundance: -
j_gene: TRBJ2-4
CDR3nt: TGTGCCAGCAGCCAGTGGACCTCGGGGGGCATTCAGTACTTC
CDR3aa: CASSQWTSGGIQYF

v_gene: TRBV4-1
d_gene: TRBD1
abundance: -
j_gene: TRBJ1-6
CDR3nt: TGCGCCAGCCGCCACCCCTTACAGGGGTGGAATTCACCCCTCCACTTT
CDR3aa: CASRHPLQGWNSPLHF

v_gene: TRBV5-1
d_gene: TRBD2
abundance: -
j_gene: TRBJ2-1
CDR3nt: TGCGCCAGCAGCTCGGGGACTAGCGGGGGAAATGAGCAGTTCTTC
CDR3aa: CASSSGTSGGNEQFF

v_gene: TRBV28
d_gene: -
abundance: -
j_gene: TRBJ1-2
CDR3nt: TGTGCCAGCAGTCGCGGGAACTATGGCTACACCTTC
CDR3aa: CASSRGNYGYTF

v_gene: TRBV19
d_gene: -
abundance: -
j_gene: TRBJ1-2
CDR3nt: TGTGCCAGTAGTATCTTTGAAAAATCGTGGGAGATCTATGGCTACACCTTC
CDR3aa: CASSIFEKSWEIYGYTF